This record looks at one T cell receptor beta chain sequence and its context. This table comes from immunoSEQ multiplex PCR, and its TCRdb copy is limited to in-frame clones, with some not included. The table shows around 230,000 clones, with under 90% occurring only once. This entry belongs to a study of blood T cell repertoires in COVID-19. Background on the study: There were acute and convalescent COVID-19 samples, and they came from the United States, Italy and Spain. T cells, B-cell-depleted T cells, or PBMCs supplied cDNA or gDNA.

Germline V lookup: CDR1 SNHLY, CDR2 FYNNEI. The V end was cut by 5 bases, the J end by 1 base, with 8 bases between. The CDR3 is 13 residues long. Material: peripheral blood. The chain joins TRBV2 to TRBJ1-1; no firm D call. This receptor was taken from a man between 45 and 60 years old with COVID-19, enrolled during active disease. The CDR3 loop reads CASSYGTNTEAFF. The CDR3 coding sequence is TGTGCCAGCAGTTATGGCACGAACACTGAAGCTTTCTTT.